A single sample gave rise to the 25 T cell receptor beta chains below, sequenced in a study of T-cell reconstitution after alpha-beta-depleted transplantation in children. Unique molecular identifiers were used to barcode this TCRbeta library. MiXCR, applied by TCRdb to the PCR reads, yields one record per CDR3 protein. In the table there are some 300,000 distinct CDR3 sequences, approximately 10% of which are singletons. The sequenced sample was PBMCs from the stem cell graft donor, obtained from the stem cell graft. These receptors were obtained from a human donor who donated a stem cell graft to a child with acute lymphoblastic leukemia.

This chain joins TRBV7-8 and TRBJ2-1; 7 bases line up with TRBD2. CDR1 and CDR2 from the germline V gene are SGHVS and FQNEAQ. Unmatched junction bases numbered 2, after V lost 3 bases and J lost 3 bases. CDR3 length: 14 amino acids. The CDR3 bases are TGTGCCAGCAGCTTCCGGGACTACTACAATGAGCAGTTCTTC. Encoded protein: CASSFRDYYNEQFF.

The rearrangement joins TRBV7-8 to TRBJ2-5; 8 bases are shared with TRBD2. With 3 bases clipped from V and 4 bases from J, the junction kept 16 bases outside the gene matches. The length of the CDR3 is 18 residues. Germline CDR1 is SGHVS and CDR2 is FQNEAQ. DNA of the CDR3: TGTGCCAGCAGCTTTAATCGGGAGGGCCATAGTGAGTTAGAGACCCAGTACTTC. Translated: CASSFNREGHSELETQYF.

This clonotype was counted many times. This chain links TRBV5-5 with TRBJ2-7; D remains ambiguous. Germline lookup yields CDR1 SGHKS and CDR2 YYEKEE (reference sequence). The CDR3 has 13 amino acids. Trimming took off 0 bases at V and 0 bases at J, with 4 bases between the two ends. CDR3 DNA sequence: TGTGCCAGCAGCTTGGACTTCTCCTACGAGCAGTACTTC. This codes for CASSLDFSYEQYF.

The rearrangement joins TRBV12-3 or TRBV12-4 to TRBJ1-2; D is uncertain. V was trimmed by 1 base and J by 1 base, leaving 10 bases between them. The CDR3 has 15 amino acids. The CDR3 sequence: CASSLGVHGNYGYTF. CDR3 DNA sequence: TGTGCCAGCAGTTTAGGTGTCCATGGTAACTATGGCTACACCTTC.

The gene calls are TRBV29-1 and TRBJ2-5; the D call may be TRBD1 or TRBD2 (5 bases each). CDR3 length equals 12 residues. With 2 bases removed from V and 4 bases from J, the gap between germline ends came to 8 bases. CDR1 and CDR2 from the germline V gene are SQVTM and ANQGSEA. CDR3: CSVEFGTETQYF. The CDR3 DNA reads TGCAGCGTTGAATTCGGGACAGAGACCCAGTACTTC. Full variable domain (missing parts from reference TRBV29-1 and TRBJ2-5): SAVISQKPSRDICQRGTSLTIQCQVDSQVTMMFWYRQQPGQSLTLIATANQGSEATYESGFVIDKFPISRPNLTFSTLTVSNMSPEDSSIYLCSVEFGTETQYFGPGTRLLVL.

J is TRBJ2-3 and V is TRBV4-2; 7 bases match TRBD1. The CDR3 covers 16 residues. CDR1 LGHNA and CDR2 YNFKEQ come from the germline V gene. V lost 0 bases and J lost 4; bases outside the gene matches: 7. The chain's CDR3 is CASSQDVTGSADTQYF. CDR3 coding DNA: TGTGCCAGCAGCCAAGATGTGACAGGGTCGGCAGATACGCAGTATTTT.

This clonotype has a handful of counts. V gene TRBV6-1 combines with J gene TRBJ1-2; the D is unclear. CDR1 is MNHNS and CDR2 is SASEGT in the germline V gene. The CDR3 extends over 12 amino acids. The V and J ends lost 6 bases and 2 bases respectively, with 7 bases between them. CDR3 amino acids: CASRAGNYGYTF. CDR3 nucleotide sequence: TGTGCCAGCAGAGCCGGCAACTATGGCTACACCTTC.

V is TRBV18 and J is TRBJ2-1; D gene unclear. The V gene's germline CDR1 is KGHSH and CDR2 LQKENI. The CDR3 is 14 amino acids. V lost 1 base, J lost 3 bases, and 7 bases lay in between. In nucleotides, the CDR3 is TGTGCCAGCTCACCACTCTCAGGCTACAATGAGCAGTTCTTC. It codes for CASSPLSGYNEQFF.

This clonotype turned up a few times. CDR3 amino acids: CASSYLHGTGFYGYTF. The CDR3 bases are TGTGCCAGCAGTTACCTACACGGGACAGGATTCTATGGCTACACCTTC. The chain couples TRBV6-5 to TRBJ1-2; 8 bases are shared with TRBD1. V shed 2 bases and J 4 bases; nucleotides not matched to a gene: 9. The CDR3 extends over 16 amino acids. Looked up from germline, CDR1 is MNHEY and CDR2 is SVGAGI.

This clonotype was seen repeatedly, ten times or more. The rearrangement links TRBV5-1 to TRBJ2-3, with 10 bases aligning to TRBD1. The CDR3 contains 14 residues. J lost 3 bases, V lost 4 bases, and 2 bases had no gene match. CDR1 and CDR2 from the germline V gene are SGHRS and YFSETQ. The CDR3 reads CASSPGQGTDTQYF. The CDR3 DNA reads TGCGCCAGCAGCCCGGGACAGGGGACAGATACGCAGTATTTT.

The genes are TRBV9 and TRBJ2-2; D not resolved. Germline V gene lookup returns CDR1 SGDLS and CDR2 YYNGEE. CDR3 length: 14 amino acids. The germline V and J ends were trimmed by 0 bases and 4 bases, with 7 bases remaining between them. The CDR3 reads CASSVGHSTGELFF. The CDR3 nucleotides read TGTGCCAGCAGCGTAGGACATAGCACCGGGGAGCTGTTTTTT. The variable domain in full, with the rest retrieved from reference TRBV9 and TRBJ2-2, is DSGVTQTPKHLITATGQRVTLRCSPRSGDLSVYWYQQSLDQGLQFLIQYYNGEERAKGNILERFSAQQFPDLHSELNLSSLELGDSALYFCASSVGHSTGELFFGEGSRLTVL.

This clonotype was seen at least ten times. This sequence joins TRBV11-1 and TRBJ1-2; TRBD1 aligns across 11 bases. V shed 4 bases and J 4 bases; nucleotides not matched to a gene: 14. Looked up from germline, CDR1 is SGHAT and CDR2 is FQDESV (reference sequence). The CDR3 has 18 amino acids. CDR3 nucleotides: TGTGCCAGCAGCTCTAACGATCTGTGGACAGGGGGCGGCTATGGCTACACCTTC. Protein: CASSSNDLWTGGGYGYTF.

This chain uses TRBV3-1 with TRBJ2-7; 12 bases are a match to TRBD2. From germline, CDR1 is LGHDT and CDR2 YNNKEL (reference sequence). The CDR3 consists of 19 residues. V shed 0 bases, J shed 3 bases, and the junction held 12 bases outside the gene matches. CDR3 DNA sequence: TGTGCCAGCAGCCAAGATCCCCTAGCGGGAGGGCCCCCGGTCTACGAGCAGTACTTC. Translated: CASSQDPLAGGPPVYEQYF.

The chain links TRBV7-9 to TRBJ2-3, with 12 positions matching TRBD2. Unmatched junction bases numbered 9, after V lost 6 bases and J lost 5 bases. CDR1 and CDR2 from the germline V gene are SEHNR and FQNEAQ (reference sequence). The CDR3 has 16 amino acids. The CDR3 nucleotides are TGTGCCAGCAGTTTGACTAGCGGGAGACTCGGAGATACGCAGTATTTT. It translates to CASSLTSGRLGDTQYF.

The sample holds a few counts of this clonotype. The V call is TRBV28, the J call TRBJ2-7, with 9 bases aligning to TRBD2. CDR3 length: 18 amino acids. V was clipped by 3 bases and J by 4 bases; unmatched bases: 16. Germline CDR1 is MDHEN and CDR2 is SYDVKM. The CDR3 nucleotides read TGTGCCAGCAGTTTCCTGGACGAAAGCACTAGCGGGTTGTACGAGCAGTACTTC. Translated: CASSFLDESTSGLYEQYF.

CDR3 bases: TGCAGTGCTAGAGGCCCGACGTTGGGGCCTGAAGCTTTCTTT. It yields the protein CSARGPTLGPEAFF. The rearrangement links TRBV20-1 to TRBJ1-1; possibly TRBD1 for D (5 bases). CDR3 size: 14 residues. The V gene's germline CDR1 is DFQATT and CDR2 SNEGSKA (reference sequence). Trimming shortened V by 1 base and J by 6 bases, and 15 bases separated the two germline ends.

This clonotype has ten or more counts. CDR3 region: CSATDHNEQFF. In DNA form, the CDR3 reads TGCAGTGCTACTGACCACAATGAGCAGTTCTTC. The rearrangement links TRBV20-1 to TRBJ2-1; no definite D call. Per the germline V gene, CDR1 is DFQATT and CDR2 is SNEGSKA (reference sequence). The CDR3 contains 11 residues. The V end was cut by 4 bases, the J end by 5 bases, with 6 bases between.

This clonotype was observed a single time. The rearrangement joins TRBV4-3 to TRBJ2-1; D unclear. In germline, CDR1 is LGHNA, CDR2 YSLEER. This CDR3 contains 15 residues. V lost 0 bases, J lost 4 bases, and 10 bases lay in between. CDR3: CASSQDRVTYNEQFF. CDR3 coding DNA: TGCGCCAGCAGCCAAGATAGGGTGACGTACAATGAGCAGTTCTTC.

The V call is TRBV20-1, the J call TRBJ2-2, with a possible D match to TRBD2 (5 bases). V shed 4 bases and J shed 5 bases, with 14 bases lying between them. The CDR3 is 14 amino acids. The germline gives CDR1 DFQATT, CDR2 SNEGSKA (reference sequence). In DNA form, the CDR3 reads TGCAGTGCTAATCGAGGTGGGAGTACCGGGGAGCTGTTTTTT. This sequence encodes CSANRGGSTGELFF.

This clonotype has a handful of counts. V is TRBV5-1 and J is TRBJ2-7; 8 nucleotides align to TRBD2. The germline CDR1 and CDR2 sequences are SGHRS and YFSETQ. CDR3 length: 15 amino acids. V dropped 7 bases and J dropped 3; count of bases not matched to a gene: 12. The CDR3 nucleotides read TGCGCCAGCTCTGTGGCGGGAGGCCGCGACTACGAGCAGTACTTC. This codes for CASSVAGGRDYEQYF.

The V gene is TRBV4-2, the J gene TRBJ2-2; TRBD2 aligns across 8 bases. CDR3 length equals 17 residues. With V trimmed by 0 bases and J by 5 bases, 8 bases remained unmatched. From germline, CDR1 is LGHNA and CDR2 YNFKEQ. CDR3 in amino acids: CASSQEVAAGDTGELFF. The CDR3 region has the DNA TGTGCCAGCAGCCAAGAAGTTGCAGCGGGAGATACCGGGGAGCTGTTTTTT.

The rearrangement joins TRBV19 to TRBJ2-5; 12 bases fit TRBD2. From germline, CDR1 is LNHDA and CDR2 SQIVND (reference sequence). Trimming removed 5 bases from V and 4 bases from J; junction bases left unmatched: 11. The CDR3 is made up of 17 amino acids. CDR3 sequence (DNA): TGTGCCAGTAGTCCGGGTGGACTAGCGGGATGGGTAGAGACCCAGTACTTC. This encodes CASSPGGLAGWVETQYF. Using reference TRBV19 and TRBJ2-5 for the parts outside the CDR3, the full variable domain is DGGITQSPKYLFRKEGQNVTLSCEQNLNHDAMYWYRQDPGQGLRLIYYSQIVNDFQKGDIAEGYSVSREKKESFPLTVTSAQKNPTAFYLCASSPGGLAGWVETQYFGPGTRLLVL.

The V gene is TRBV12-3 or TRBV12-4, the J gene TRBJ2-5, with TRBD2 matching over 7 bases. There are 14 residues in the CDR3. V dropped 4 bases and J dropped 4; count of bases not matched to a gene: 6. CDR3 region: CASSWVPGGETQYF. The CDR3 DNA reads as TGTGCCAGCAGTTGGGTGCCGGGGGGAGAGACCCAGTACTTC.

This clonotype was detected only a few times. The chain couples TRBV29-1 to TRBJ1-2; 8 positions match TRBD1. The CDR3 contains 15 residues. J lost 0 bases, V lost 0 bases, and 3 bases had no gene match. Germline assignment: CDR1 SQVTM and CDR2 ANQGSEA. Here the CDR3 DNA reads TGCAGCGTTGAAGATACAGGGGGTACTAACTATGGCTACACCTTC. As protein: CSVEDTGGTNYGYTF. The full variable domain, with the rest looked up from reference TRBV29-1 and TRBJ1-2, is SAVISQKPSRDICQRGTSLTIQCQVDSQVTMMFWYRQQPGQSLTLIATANQGSEATYESGFVIDKFPISRPNLTFSTLTVSNMSPEDSSIYLCSVEDTGGTNYGYTFGSGTRLTVV.

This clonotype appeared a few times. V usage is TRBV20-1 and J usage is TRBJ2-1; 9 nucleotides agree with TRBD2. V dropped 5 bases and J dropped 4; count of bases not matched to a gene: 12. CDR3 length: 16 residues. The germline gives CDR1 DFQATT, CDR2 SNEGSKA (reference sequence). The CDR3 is CSAPRISGRTYNEQFF. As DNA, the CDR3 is TGCAGTGCTCCCCGAATTAGCGGGAGAACGTACAATGAGCAGTTCTTC.